Below, 20 T cell receptor beta chains from the same sample are listed, as sequenced in a study of blood T cells in healthy people across ages. A second 7 to 11 cycle PCR used barcoded and J-beta primers. In TCRdb, the 5' RACE reads were re-called with MiXCR into one record per CDR3 protein. This sample carries about a million distinct CDR3 sequences, just over 50% of them seen once, and the ten largest clones take about 20%. Material: blood. These receptors were obtained from an older woman in good health.

The sample holds one count of this clonotype. V usage is TRBV5-1 and J usage is TRBJ2-6; weak D call: TRBD2 (5 bases). V gave up 6 bases and J gave up 1 base, with 11 bases separating them. Germline V gene lookup returns CDR1 SGHRS and CDR2 YFSETQ. There are 15 residues in the CDR3. CDR3 sequence reads: CASTLSGSGANVLTF. As DNA, the CDR3 is TGCGCCAGCACCCTTTCGGGGTCTGGGGCCAACGTCCTGACTTTC. The full variable domain, with the rest looked up from reference TRBV5-1 and TRBJ2-6, is KAGVTQTPRYLIKTRGQQVTLSCSPISGHRSVSWYQQTPGQGLQFLFEYFSETQRNKGNFPGRFSGRQFSNSRSEMNVSTLELGDSALYLCASTLSGSGANVLTFGAGSRLTVL.

This chain connects TRBV12-3 or TRBV12-4 to TRBJ2-5; D call uncertain. The last part of the DNA fits TRBJ2-7 better; the J call may be wrong. The CDR3 loop spans 12 amino acids. CDR3 region: CASSSTVDEQYF. CDR3 sequence (DNA): TGTGCCAGCAGCTCCACTGTGGACGAGCAGTACTTC.

This sequence joins TRBV29-1 and TRBJ2-5, with a tentative D call TRBD1 (6 bases). The CDR3 runs to 13 residues. Germline V gene data show CDR1 as SQVTM and CDR2 as ANQGSEA. With 5 bases removed from V and 5 bases from J, the gap between germline ends came to 15 bases. CDR3 nucleotides: TGCAGCGTTTCCTATGGGACACAGGAGACCCAGTACTTC. It codes for CSVSYGTQETQYF.

The gene calls are TRBV7-2 and TRBJ2-7; D possibly matches TRBD1 or TRBD2 (5 bases each). The ends were cut back, 2 bases at V and 0 bases at J, with 20 bases in the middle. Germline assignment: CDR1 SGHTA and CDR2 FQGNSA. There are 18 residues in the CDR3. The CDR3 coding sequence is TGTGCCAGCAGCTTAAAGGTCGGGGACCTGATCGCCTCCTACGAGCAGTACTTC. It yields the protein CASSLKVGDLIASYEQYF.

This sequence joins TRBV7-9 and TRBJ1-6; D possibly corresponds to TRBD1 (5 bases). CDR1 and CDR2 (germline): SEHNR, FQNEAQ (reference sequence). V dropped 1 base and J dropped 12 bases, with 13 bases sitting between them. The CDR3 has 14 residues. The CDR3 loop is CASSLVGRVEPLHF. The CDR3 DNA follows: TGTGCCAGCAGCTTAGTGGGCAGGGTTGAACCCCTCCACTTT.

V and J are TRBV9 and TRBJ2-7; no definite D call. This CDR3 spans 14 amino acids. Germline CDR1 reads SGDLS; CDR2 reads YYNGEE. The V end was cut by 0 bases, the J end by 4 bases, with 11 bases between. CDR3: CASSVGTVGYEQYF. As DNA, the CDR3 is TGTGCCAGCAGCGTAGGGACGGTAGGGTACGAGCAGTACTTC. Together with reference TRBV9 and TRBJ2-7, the CDR3 gives the full variable domain: DSGVTQTPKHLITATGQRVTLRCSPRSGDLSVYWYQQSLDQGLQFLIQYYNGEERAKGNILERFSAQQFPDLHSELNLSSLELGDSALYFCASSVGTVGYEQYFGPGTRLTVT.

V usage is TRBV28 and J usage is TRBJ2-3; 9 nucleotides align to TRBD2. The CDR3 runs to 18 residues. The V segment lost 1 base and the J segment 5 bases; nucleotides outside the gene matches: 13. Looked up from germline, CDR1 is MDHEN and CDR2 is SYDVKM. CDR3 DNA sequence: TGTGCCAGCAGTTTATCCCGAACTAGCGGGTCTTTTGAAGATACGCAGTATTTT. As protein: CASSLSRTSGSFEDTQYF.

There are a few counts of this clonotype. The gene calls are TRBV2 and TRBJ2-7; 8 bases align to TRBD1. The CDR3 is 15 amino acids. Germline CDR1 reads SNHLY; CDR2 reads FYNNEI. Losses at the gene ends were 6 bases for V and 2 bases for J; bases not matched to a gene: 9. The CDR3 loop reads CASRGTGTGTYEQYF. The CDR3 DNA reads TGTGCCAGCAGGGGAACCGGGACAGGAACCTACGAGCAGTACTTC.

The chain links TRBV7-2 to TRBJ2-1; possibly TRBD2 for D (5 bases). V was clipped by 2 bases and J by 8 bases, with 10 bases between them. The CDR3 is 13 amino acids. The V gene's germline CDR1 is SGHTA and CDR2 FQGNSA. The CDR3 loop reads CASSLFGVHEQFF. CDR3 bases: TGTGCCAGCAGCTTATTCGGGGTTCATGAGCAGTTCTTC. Filled out from reference TRBV7-2 and TRBJ2-1, the complete variable domain reads GAGVSQSPSNKVTEKGKDVELRCDPISGHTALYWYRQSLGQGLEFLIYFQGNSAPDKSGLPSDRFSAERTGGSVSTLTIQRTQQEDSAVYLCASSLFGVHEQFFGPGTRLTVL.

The chain has TRBV3-1 and TRBJ2-1, with D uncertain. The CDR3 is 15 residues long. Germline CDR1 and CDR2: LGHDT and YNNKEL (reference sequence). Trimming shortened V by 3 bases and J by 8 bases, and 17 bases separated the two germline ends. The CDR3: CASSQPASGVDEQFF. The CDR3 nucleotides read TGTGCCAGCAGCCAGCCAGCGTCTGGGGTCGATGAGCAGTTCTTC.

The CDR3 DNA reads TGTGCCAGCAGCTTAGGGGCGGATTCCTCCTATGGCTACACCTTC. This codes for CASSLGADSSYGYTF. The chain carries TRBV7-8 and TRBJ1-2; no clear D gene. Trimming stripped 1 base from V and 4 bases from J, with 13 bases between. The CDR3 contains 15 residues. Germline V gives CDR1 SGHVS, CDR2 FQNEAQ. The whole variable domain, filled in from reference TRBV7-8 and TRBJ1-2, reads GAGVSQSPRYKVAKRGQDVALRCDPISGHVSLFWYQQALGQGPEFLTYFQNEAQLDKSGLPSDRFFAERPEGSVSTLKIQRTQQEDSAVYLCASSLGADSSYGYTFGSGTRLTVV.

The chain couples TRBV28 to TRBJ2-7; TRBD1 aligns across 7 bases. With V trimmed by 10 bases and J by 1 base, 7 bases remained unmatched. The CDR3 is 13 amino acids. From germline, CDR1 is MDHEN and CDR2 SYDVKM. DNA of the CDR3: TGTGCCACCGAAGACAGGGTATCCTACGAGCAGTACTTC. It yields the protein CATEDRVSYEQYF.

There are a few counts of this clonotype. The rearrangement joins TRBV20-1 to TRBJ2-7; 11 nucleotides agree with TRBD1. Unmatched junction bases numbered 8, after V lost 6 bases and J lost 7 bases. Germline V gives CDR1 DFQATT, CDR2 SNEGSKA (reference sequence). The CDR3 spans 13 residues. CDR3 protein: CSAPGQGAREQYF. The CDR3 DNA is TGCAGTGCGCCAGGACAGGGGGCAAGAGAGCAGTACTTC.

This chain joins TRBV12-3 or TRBV12-4 and TRBJ2-4; maybe TRBD2 (6 bases). TRBJ2-7 matches the DNA end more closely, so the J call is doubtful. The CDR3 extends over 12 amino acids. The DNA for the CDR3 is TGTGCCAGCAGTTTAAGGAGGGACGAGCAGTACTTC. It codes for CASSLRRDEQYF.

This clonotype was observed a handful of times. This chain joins TRBV4-1 and TRBJ1-1; D unclear. Germline V gene sequence: CDR1 MGHRA, CDR2 YSYEKL. V shed 2 bases and J shed 1 base, with 11 bases lying between them. The CDR3 is made up of 15 amino acids. The CDR3 spells CASSQPATKNTEAFF. The CDR3 bases are TGCGCCAGCAGCCAACCGGCGACAAAGAACACTGAAGCTTTCTTT.

The chain has TRBV7-8 and TRBJ2-1; tentatively, D is TRBD1 (5 bases). The J call may be wrong; the DNA end is better matched by TRBJ2-7. The germline V gene has CDR1 SGHVS and CDR2 FQNEAQ. This CDR3 region has 13 residues. The CDR3 region has the DNA TGTGCCAGCAGCTTACTCGCGGACAATGAGCAGTACTTC. Its translation: CASSLLADNEQYF.

This clonotype was picked up a small number of times. V is TRBV4-2 and J is TRBJ2-4; D may be TRBD1 or TRBD2 (5 bases each). Germline V lookup: CDR1 LGHNA, CDR2 YNFKEQ. The ends were cut back, 0 bases at V and 0 bases at J, with 9 bases in the middle. The length of the CDR3 is 16 residues. CDR3 sequence (DNA): TGTGCCAGCAGCCAAGATTCTGGGGGAGCCAAAAACATTCAGTACTTC. The encoded protein is CASSQDSGGAKNIQYF.

The V call is TRBV5-1, the J call TRBJ2-1, with 9 bases fitting TRBD1. The end of the DNA fits TRBJ2-7 better, so the J call may be wrong. The CDR3 loop spans 16 amino acids. Germline V gene lookup returns CDR1 SGHRS and CDR2 YFSETQ. CDR3 amino acids: CASSLERTGVYNEQYF. CDR3 nucleotides: TGCGCCAGCAGCTTGGAGCGGACAGGGGTTTACAATGAGCAGTACTTC.

The table lists this clonotype with a count of one. V usage is TRBV3-1 and J usage is TRBJ2-5, with 9 nucleotides matching TRBD1. This CDR3 is built from 14 residues. V gave up 4 bases and J gave up 11 bases; unmatched junction bases: 11. CDR1 LGHDT and CDR2 YNNKEL come from the germline V gene (reference sequence). In nucleotides, the CDR3 is TGTGCCAGCAGCCTCGGGACAGGGCTTTTCGGGCAGTACTTC. Protein: CASSLGTGLFGQYF.

The chain has TRBV7-3 and TRBJ2-7, with a possible D match to TRBD2 (5 bases). V was clipped by 2 bases and J by 7 bases, with 18 bases between them. CDR1 is SGHTA and CDR2 is FQGTGA in the germline V gene. The CDR3 has 15 residues. CDR3 loop: CASSLGVARAGEQYF. CDR3 bases: TGTGCCAGCAGCTTAGGGGTAGCGAGGGCAGGTGAGCAGTACTTC.